This T cell receptor beta chain was documented in a study of graft-versus-host responses after intestinal transplantation. The V gene lost 0 bases and the J gene lost 5 bases, with 14 bases spanning the gap. CDR3 length: 15 residues. Looked up from germline, CDR1 is SEHNR and CDR2 is FQNEAQ (reference sequence). This clone was counted between two and nine times. Repertoires were generated with immunoSEQ multiplex PCR, while TCRdb's copy carries only in-frame clones and drops some. Of about 27,000 clones in the sample, roughly 93% were seen once. The V call is TRBV7-9, the J call TRBJ2-7, with D perhaps matching TRBD1 or TRBD2 (5 bases each). This TCR derives from a human patient who received an intestinal transplant, so some T cells may come from the graft donor. The specimen comprised PBMCs, sampled 18 days after transplant. The CDR3 coding sequence is TGTGCCAGCAGCTTAGCATTTGGCAGGGACGACGAGCAGTACTTC. Protein product: CASSLAFGRDDEQYF. The full variable domain, its missing parts supplied by reference TRBV7-9 and TRBJ2-7, is DTGVSQNPRHKITKRGQNVTFRCDPISEHNRLYWYRQTLGQGPEFLTYFQNEAQLEKSRLLSDRFSAERPKGSFSTLEIQRTEQGDSAMYLCASSLAFGRDDEQYFGPGTRLTVT.